This TCR beta chain was identified during a study of cytomegalovirus exposure and HLA in healthy donors. Measured with immunoSEQ multiplex PCR; TCRdb has only the in-frame clones, and not every one. The sample shows fewer than 350,000 clones, 70% to 90% of them seen only once. Study-level points and caveats: Later, an analysis found that TCR clusters from the first cohort tended to co-occur in the 120 or so validation repertoires.

For this clone: Its antigen remains unidentified.

The sample taken for sequencing was PBMCs. This sequence was found in a woman under 30 in good health and CMV-seronegative.

CDR3 bases: TGTGCCAGCCTGGGACAGGGAAGGAACGAGCAGTACTTC. Its translation is CASLGQGRNEQYF. The gene calls are TRBV19 and TRBJ2-7; 9 nucleotides agree with TRBD1. Germline V gene lookup returns CDR1 LNHDA and CDR2 SQIVND (reference sequence). This CDR3 is built from 13 residues. Trimming at V came to 9 bases and at J to 5 bases, leaving 8 bases not matched to a gene.